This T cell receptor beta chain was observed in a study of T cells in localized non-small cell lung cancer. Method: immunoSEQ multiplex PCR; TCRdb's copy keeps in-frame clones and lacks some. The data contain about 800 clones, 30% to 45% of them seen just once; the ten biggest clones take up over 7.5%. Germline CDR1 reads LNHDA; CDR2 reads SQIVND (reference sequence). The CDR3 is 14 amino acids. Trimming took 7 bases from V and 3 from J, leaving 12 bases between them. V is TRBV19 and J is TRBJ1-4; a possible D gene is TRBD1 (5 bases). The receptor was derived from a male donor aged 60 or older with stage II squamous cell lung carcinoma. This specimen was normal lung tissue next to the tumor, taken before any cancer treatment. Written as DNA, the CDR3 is TGTGCCAGTACCCCCGGGACGTCTAATGAAAAACTGTTTTTT. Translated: CASTPGTSNEKLFF.